This T cell receptor beta chain is drawn from a study of blood T cells in healthy people across ages. CDR3 length: 14 residues. The trim removed 10 bases at V and 8 bases at J, leaving 13 bases unmatched. Germline CDR1 and CDR2: ENHRY and SYGVKD. Notes on this clonotype: Its cognate antigen is unknown.

Study-level results: Estimated diversity, derived from one million T cells, was regarded as an underestimate.

Combining a sample-barcoded 5' primer with a J-beta primer mix, a second PCR ran for roughly 6 to 12 cycles. One entry per CDR3 protein results from TCRdb running MiXCR on the 5' RACE reads. The sample lists 710,000 or so distinct CDR3 sequences, about 32% occurring once. This TCR was recovered from a woman older than 75 in good health. The V gene is TRBV10-3, the J gene TRBJ2-1, with TRBD2 identical over 8 bases. The source material was blood. CDR3 DNA: TGTGCCACCAGAGGCATTGCGGGGGGCTATGAGCAGTTCTTC. Translation gives CATRGIAGGYEQFF.